The 14 T cell receptor beta chains below were found in one sample sequenced in a study of siplizumab effects on memory and regulatory T cells. Data came from immunoSEQ multiplex PCR; TCRdb stores just in-frame clones and leaves some out. The table shows just over 8,500 clones, with about 70% occurring only once. The sample taken for sequencing was effector memory CD8+ T cells sorted from blood. Subset defined: unstimulated CD8+ effector memory T cells. Source of these receptors: a human donor in good health.

A few counts support this clone. CDR3 protein: CASSLRGGTGPPNLYGYTF. The CDR3, as DNA: TGTGCCAGCAGCTTACGAGGGGGGACAGGTCCACCTAACCTGTATGGCTACACCTTC. The chain uses TRBV7-2 and TRBJ1-2; TRBD1 matches at 8 bases. V trimming: 2 bases; J trimming: 5 bases; junction bases outside the gene matches: 19. Germline CDR1 and CDR2: SGHTA and FQGNSA. This CDR3 has 19 amino acids.

The chain links TRBV16 to TRBJ1-1; possible D gene TRBD1, 6 bases. The germline CDR1 and CDR2 sequences are KGHSY and FQNENV. The CDR3 spans 14 residues. Trimming removed 1 base at V and 7 bases at J, with 13 bases between. The CDR3 spells CASSQFGGQGEAFF. CDR3 nucleotide sequence: TGTGCCAGCAGCCAATTCGGGGGGCAGGGTGAAGCTTTCTTT.

The J gene is TRBJ2-7, the V gene TRBV21-1; the DNA was not used to check the table's D call, TRBD2. TRBV21-1 counts as a pseudogene. There are 21 residues in the CDR3. The CDR3 DNA sequence: TGTGCCAGCAGCAAAAAAATCGTTGTAGCCCCATGGATACAAAGCTCCTACGAGCAGTACTTC. Amino acid sequence: CASSKKIVVAPWIQSSYEQYF.

The genes are TRBV11-2 and TRBJ2-6, with D hard to call. In germline, CDR1 is SGHAT, CDR2 FQNNGV. Between the trimmed V and J ends, which lost 5 bases and 5 bases, there was a span of 22 bases. The CDR3 is 18 residues long. CDR3 bases: TGTGCCAGCAGCAAGGGCAGCAAGCAACAAAGTCGGGCCAACGTCCTGACTTTC. Residues: CASSKGSKQQSRANVLTF.

There are a few counts of this clone. The chain combines TRBV6-1 with TRBJ2-3, with TRBD2 matching 10 bases. The J segment lost 2 bases and the V segment lost 2 bases, leaving 1 base of the junction unmatched. This CDR3 is 15 amino acids long. Germline CDR1 MNHNS, CDR2 SASEGT. The CDR3 loop is CASSESGGATDTQYF. The DNA for the CDR3 is TGTGCCAGCAGTGAAAGCGGGGGGGCCACAGATACGCAGTATTTT.

This clone was detected once. The CDR3 here is CASSSIAMNTEAFF. The CDR3 DNA is TGTGCCAGCAGTTCGATCGCGATGAACACTGAAGCTTTCTTT. The chain has TRBV6-6 and TRBJ1-1, with no clear D. The germline V gene has CDR1 MNHNY and CDR2 SVGAGI (reference sequence). Trimming stripped 4 bases from V and 0 bases from J, with 9 bases between. The CDR3 is 14 amino acids.

J is TRBJ1-5 and V is TRBV19; weak D call: TRBD1 (6 bases). The CDR3 spans 14 residues. Trimming removed 8 bases from V and 2 bases from J, with 13 bases in between. The germline gives CDR1 LNHDA, CDR2 SQIVND (reference sequence). CDR3 nucleotide sequence: TGTGCCAGTCTGTTGACAGGCGGCAATCAGCCCCAGCATTTT. As protein: CASLLTGGNQPQHF.

V gene TRBV6-5 combines with J gene TRBJ1-6, with D unclear. Trimming left V 5 bases short and J 10 bases short, with 9 bases between. Germline assignment: CDR1 MNHEY and CDR2 SVGAGI. CDR3 length: 12 residues. CDR3 residues: CASSELGSPLHF. DNA for the CDR3: TGTGCCAGCAGTGAACTCGGCTCACCCCTCCACTTT.

The chain combines TRBV6-1 with TRBJ2-3; D is perhaps TRBD1 (6 bases). The CDR3 is 15 amino acids. Germline loops: CDR1 MNHNS, CDR2 SASEGT. V was shortened by 2 bases and J by 1 base, with 10 bases between the two germline ends. CDR3 DNA sequence: TGTGCCAGCAGTGAAATGGCAGGGGGCACAGATACGCAGTATTTT. Encoded protein: CASSEMAGGTDTQYF.

The rearrangement links TRBV6-5 to TRBJ1-1; D is perhaps TRBD1 (5 bases). CDR3 length equals 13 residues. The germline V gene has CDR1 MNHEY and CDR2 SVGAGI. V was clipped by 7 bases and J by 6 bases, with 15 bases between them. This CDR3 reads CASTVGGGAEAFF. The CDR3 nucleotides are TGTGCCAGCACGGTAGGCGGAGGGGCTGAAGCTTTCTTT.

This rearrangement joins TRBV5-8 to TRBJ1-1; D is unresolved. The germline CDR1 and CDR2 sequences are SGHTS and YDEGEE. This CDR3 has 14 residues. V lost 0 bases and J lost 0, with 6 bases in between. The CDR3 loop is CASSLADMNTEAFF. CDR3 nucleotides: TGTGCCAGCAGCTTGGCCGATATGAACACTGAAGCTTTCTTT.

The chain uses TRBV13 and TRBJ2-7; 7 bases fit TRBD2. V trimming: 6 bases; J trimming: 2 bases; junction bases outside the gene matches: 10. The CDR3 loop spans 15 amino acids. CDR1 and CDR2 from the germline V gene are PRHDT and FYEKMQ (reference sequence). The CDR3: CASRPRGGDPYEQYF. The CDR3 DNA follows: TGTGCCAGCAGGCCCCGGGGAGGGGACCCCTACGAGCAGTACTTC.

The chain uses TRBV6-1 and TRBJ2-5; possible D gene TRBD2, 5 bases. The CDR3 has 15 amino acids. V lost 2 bases and J lost 2, with 12 bases in between. Germline CDR1 MNHNS, CDR2 SASEGT. CDR3: CASSESAGAQETQYF. The CDR3 DNA sequence: TGTGCCAGCAGTGAATCCGCGGGCGCTCAAGAGACCCAGTACTTC.

The chain combines TRBV10-3 with TRBJ1-2; possibly TRBD1 for D (5 bases). Germline V gene data show CDR1 as ENHRY and CDR2 as SYGVKD. The CDR3 has 15 amino acids. Between the trimmed V and J ends, which lost 0 bases and 2 bases, there was a span of 10 bases. The CDR3 DNA follows: TGTGCCATCAGTGAGTCAGGACATATCAACTATGGCTACACCTTC. This gives the protein CAISESGHINYGYTF.